This TCR beta chain was obtained from a study of control samples from healthy donors and cancer patients (dated by TCRdb to 2018 to 2021). Library prep was done by the immunoSEQ multiplex PCR assay. Drawn from immuneACCESS, this table holds only the in-frame rearrangements with V and J called that TCRdb kept. Clones are partly lost; checked studies trace under half to an unresolved V gene and leave the rest unexplained. This sample comprises over 15,000 clones, roughly 85% of them detected only once. More than 25% of the sample is in the top ten clones. With regard to this clone: The antigen it binds to is not known. Base qualities are not provided; no much larger clone lies one nucleotide away.

V and J are truncated by 1 base and 4 bases respectively, leaving an intervening sequence of 7 bases. The CDR3, cysteine through phenylalanine, is 13 amino acids long. Just the 39-base CDR3 DNA is kept, in frame starting at base 1. The germline V gene gives CDR1 as SGHVS and CDR2 as FQNEAQ. Here the chain combines TRBV7-8 and TRBJ1-1, with no confidently assigned D gene. Sequencing was done on a sample of PBMCs. This clonotype was obtained from a man aged 80 or over with head and neck cancer. The DNA reads as follows: TGTGCCAGCAGCTTAGAGACCACCACTGAAGCTTTCTTT. It specifies CASSLETTTEAFF.